This T cell receptor beta chain was observed in a study of blood T cell repertoires in COVID-19. Study information: COVID-19 samples, acute and convalescent, were from the United States, Italy and Spain. T cells, B-cell-depleted T cells, or PBMCs supplied cDNA or gDNA.

In the original processing: Cell counts per sample came from amplifying reference gene primers. Sequenced by immunoSEQ multiplex PCR; TCRdb stores in-frame clones only, minus some. V and J calls and clone size are those listed in that table; D and trimming were worked out from the DNA. Here the sample spans 270,000 or so clones, 80% to 90% being singletons. V was clipped by 6 bases and J by 0 bases, with 9 bases between them. The CDR3 is 14 residues long. The V gene's germline CDR1 is MNHEY and CDR2 SMNVEV (reference sequence). V gene TRBV27 combines with J gene TRBJ1-3; D is ambiguous. The sequence came from a man aged 40-55 years with acute or convalescent COVID-19. Input material: peripheral blood. The CDR3 protein is CASSSIGSGNTIYF. In DNA, the CDR3 is TGTGCCAGCAGCTCTATCGGCTCTGGAAACACCATATATTTT.